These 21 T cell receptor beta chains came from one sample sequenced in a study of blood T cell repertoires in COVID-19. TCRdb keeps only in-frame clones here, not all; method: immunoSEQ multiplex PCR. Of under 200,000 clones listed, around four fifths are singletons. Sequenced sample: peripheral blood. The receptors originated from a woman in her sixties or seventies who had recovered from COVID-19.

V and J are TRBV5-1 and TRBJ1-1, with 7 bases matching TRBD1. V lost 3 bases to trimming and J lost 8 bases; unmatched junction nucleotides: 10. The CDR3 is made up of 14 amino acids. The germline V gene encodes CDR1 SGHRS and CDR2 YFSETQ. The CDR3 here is CASSSTADRREAFF. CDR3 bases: TGCGCCAGCAGCTCAACCGCGGACAGGAGAGAAGCTTTCTTT.

The CDR3 sequence is CASSPIAGSYNEQFF. As DNA, the CDR3 is TGTGCCAGCTCGCCGATAGCGGGTTCCTACAATGAGCAGTTCTTC. The rearrangement links TRBV18 to TRBJ2-1; the match to TRBD2 covers 7 bases. The germline CDR1 and CDR2 sequences are KGHSH and LQKENI. The CDR3 has 15 residues. Germline trimming cut 6 bases from V and 1 base from J; bases unmatched to any gene: 6.

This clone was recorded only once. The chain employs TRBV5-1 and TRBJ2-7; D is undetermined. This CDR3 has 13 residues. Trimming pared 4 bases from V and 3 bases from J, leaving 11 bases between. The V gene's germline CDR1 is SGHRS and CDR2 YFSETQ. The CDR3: CASSPVGVYEQYF. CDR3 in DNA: TGCGCCAGCAGCCCGGTTGGTGTCTACGAGCAGTACTTC.

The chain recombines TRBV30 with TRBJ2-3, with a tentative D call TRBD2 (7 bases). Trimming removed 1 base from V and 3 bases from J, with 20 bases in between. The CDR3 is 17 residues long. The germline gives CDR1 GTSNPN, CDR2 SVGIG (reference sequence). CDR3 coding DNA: TGTGCCTGGAGTGCGGGGAGGGGGGGTTTCGGGACAGATACGCAGTATTTT. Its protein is CAWSAGRGGFGTDTQYF.

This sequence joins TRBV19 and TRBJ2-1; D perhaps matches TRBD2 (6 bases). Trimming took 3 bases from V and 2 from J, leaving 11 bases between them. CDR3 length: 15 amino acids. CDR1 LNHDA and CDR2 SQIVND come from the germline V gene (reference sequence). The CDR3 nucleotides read TGTGCCAGTAGTATGGCGGGCGGGACCTACAATGAGCAGTTCTTC. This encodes CASSMAGGTYNEQFF.

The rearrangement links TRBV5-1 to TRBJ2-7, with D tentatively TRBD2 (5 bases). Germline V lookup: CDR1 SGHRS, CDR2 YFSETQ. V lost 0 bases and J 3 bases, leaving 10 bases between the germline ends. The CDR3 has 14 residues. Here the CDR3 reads CASSLEAGDYEQYF. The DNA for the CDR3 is TGCGCCAGCAGCTTGGAGGCGGGCGACTACGAGCAGTACTTC.

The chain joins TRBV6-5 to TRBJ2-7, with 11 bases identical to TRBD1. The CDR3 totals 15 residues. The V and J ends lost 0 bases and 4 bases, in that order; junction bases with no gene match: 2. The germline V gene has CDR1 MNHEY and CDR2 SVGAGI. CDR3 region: CASSYSGTGGYEQYF. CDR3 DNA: TGTGCCAGCAGTTACTCGGGGACAGGGGGTTACGAGCAGTACTTC.

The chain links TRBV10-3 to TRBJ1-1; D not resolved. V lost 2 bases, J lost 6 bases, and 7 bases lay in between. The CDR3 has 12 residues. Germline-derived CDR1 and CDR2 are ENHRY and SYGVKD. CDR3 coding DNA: TGTGCCATCAGTGAGGGGGAGGCTGAAGCTTTCTTT. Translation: CAISEGEAEAFF.

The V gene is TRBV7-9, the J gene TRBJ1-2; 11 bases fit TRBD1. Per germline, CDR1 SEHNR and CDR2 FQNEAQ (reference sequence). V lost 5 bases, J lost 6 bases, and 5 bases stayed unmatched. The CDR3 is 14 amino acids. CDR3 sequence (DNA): TGTGCCAGCAGCCAGGACAGGGGGCAGGATGGCTACACCTTC. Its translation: CASSQDRGQDGYTF.

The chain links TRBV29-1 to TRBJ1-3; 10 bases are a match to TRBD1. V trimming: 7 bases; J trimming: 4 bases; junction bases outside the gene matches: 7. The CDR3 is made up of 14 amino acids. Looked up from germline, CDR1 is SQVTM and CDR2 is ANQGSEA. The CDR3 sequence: CSAADRGSGNTIYF. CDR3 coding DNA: TGCAGCGCCGCGGACAGGGGGTCGGGAAACACCATATATTTT.

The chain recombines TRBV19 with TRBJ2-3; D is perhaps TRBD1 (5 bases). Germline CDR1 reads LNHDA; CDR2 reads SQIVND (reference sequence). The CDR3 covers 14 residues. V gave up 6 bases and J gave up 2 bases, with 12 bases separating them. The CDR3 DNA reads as TGTGCCAGTAGCGGGCAGGGTTTCACAGATACGCAGTATTTT. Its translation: CASSGQGFTDTQYF. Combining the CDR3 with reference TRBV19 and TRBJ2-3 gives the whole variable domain DGGITQSPKYLFRKEGQNVTLSCEQNLNHDAMYWYRQDPGQGLRLIYYSQIVNDFQKGDIAEGYSVSREKKESFPLTVTSAQKNPTAFYLCASSGQGFTDTQYFGPGTRLTVL.

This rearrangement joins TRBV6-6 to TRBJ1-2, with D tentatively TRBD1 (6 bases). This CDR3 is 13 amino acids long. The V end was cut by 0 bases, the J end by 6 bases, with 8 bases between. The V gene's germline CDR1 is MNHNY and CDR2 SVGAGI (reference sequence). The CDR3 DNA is TGTGCCAGCAGTTACTCGAGACAGGATGGCTACACCTTC. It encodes CASSYSRQDGYTF.

CDR3 residues: CASSDPSGGASDTQYF. The DNA of the CDR3 is TGTGCCAGCAGTGATCCCAGCGGGGGGGCGAGCGATACGCAGTATTTT. The chain couples TRBV6-1 to TRBJ2-3; 10 bases agree with TRBD2. This CDR3 is 16 amino acids long. Germline V gives CDR1 MNHNS, CDR2 SASEGT. V lost 3 bases to trimming and J lost 6 bases; unmatched junction nucleotides: 9.

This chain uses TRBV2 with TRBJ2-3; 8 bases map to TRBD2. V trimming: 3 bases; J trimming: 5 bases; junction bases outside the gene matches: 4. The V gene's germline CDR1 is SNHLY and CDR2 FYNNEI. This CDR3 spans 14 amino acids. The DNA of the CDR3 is TGTGCCAGCAGTGACCCCCGGGGGGGAGATACGCAGTATTTT. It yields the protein CASSDPRGGDTQYF.

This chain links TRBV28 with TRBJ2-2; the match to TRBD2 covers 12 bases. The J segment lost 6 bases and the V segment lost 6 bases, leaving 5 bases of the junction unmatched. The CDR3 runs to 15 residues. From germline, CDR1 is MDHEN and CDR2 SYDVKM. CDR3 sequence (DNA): TGTGCCAGCAGCAAACTAGCGGGAGGTGCCGGGGAGCTGTTTTTT. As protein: CASSKLAGGAGELFF.

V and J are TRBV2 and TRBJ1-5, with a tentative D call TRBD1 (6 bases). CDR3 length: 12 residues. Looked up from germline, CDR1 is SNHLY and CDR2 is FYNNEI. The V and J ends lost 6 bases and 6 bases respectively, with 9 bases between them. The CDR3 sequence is CASRGGAQPQHF. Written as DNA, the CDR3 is TGTGCCAGCAGGGGGGGGGCTCAGCCCCAGCATTTT.

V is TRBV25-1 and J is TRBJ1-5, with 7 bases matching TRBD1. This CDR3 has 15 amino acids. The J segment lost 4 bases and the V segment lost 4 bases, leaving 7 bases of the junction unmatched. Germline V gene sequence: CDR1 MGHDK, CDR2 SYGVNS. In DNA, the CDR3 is TGTGCCAGCAGTGTTGCCGGGACAGAGAATCAGCCCCAGCATTTT. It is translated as CASSVAGTENQPQHF.

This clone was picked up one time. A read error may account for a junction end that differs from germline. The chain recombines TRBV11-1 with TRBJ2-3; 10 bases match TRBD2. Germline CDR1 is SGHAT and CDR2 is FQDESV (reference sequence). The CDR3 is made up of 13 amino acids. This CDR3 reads CASSLAGAYTQYF. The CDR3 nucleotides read TGTGCCAGCAGCCTAGCGGGGGCCTATACGCAGTATTTT.

This chain's CDR3 is CASSQFLGGEQYF. In DNA form, the CDR3 reads TGTGCCAGCAGCCAGTTTTTGGGAGGCGAGCAGTACTTC. The chain combines TRBV3-1 (or the pseudogene TRBV3-2) with TRBJ2-7; the D gene is possibly TRBD2 (6 bases). The CDR3 consists of 13 residues. The V gene lost 3 bases and the J gene lost 6 bases, with 12 bases spanning the gap. CDR1 is LGHDT, CDR2 YNNKEL, per germline (reference sequence).

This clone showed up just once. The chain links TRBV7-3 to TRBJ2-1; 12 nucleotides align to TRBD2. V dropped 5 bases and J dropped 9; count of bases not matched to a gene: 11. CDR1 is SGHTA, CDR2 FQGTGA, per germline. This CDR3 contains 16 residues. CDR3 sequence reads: CASSPRASGRASEQFF. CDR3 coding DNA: TGTGCCAGCAGCCCCAGGGCTAGCGGGAGGGCGAGTGAGCAGTTCTTC.

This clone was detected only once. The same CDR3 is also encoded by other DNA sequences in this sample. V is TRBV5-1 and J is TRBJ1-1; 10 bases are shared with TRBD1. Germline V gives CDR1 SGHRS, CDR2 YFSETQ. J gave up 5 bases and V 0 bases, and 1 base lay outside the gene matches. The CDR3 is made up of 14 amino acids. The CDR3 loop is CASSLVGQGTEAFF. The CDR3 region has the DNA TGCGCCAGCAGCTTGGTGGGACAGGGGACTGAAGCTTTCTTT.